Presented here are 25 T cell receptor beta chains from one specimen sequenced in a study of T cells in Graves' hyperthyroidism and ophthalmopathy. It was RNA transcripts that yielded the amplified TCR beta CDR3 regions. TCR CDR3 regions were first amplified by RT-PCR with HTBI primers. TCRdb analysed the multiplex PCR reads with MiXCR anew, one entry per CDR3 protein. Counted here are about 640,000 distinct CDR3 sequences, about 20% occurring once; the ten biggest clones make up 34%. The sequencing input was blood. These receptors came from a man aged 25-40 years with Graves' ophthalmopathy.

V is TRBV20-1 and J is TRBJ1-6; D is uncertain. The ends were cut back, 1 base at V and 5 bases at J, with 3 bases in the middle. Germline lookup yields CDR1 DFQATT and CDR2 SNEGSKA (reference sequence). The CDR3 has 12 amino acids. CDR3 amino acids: CSARVDNSPLHF. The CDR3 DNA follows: TGCAGTGCTAGAGTAGATAATTCACCCCTCCACTTT.

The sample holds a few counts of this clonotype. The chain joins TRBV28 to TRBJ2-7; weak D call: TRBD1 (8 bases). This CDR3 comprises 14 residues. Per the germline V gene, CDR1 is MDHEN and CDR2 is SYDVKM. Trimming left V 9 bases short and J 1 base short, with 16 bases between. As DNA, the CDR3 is TGTGCCAGTTGGGGGGGACAGGCATCCTACGAGCAGTACTTC. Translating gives CASWGGQASYEQYF.

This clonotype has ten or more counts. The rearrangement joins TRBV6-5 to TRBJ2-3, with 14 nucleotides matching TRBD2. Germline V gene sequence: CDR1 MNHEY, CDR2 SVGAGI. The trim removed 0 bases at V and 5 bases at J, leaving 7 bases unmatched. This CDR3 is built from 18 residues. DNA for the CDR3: TGTGCCAGCAGTTACTCCCGACTAGCGGGAGGGGAGGGAGATACGCAGTATTTT. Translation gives CASSYSRLAGGEGDTQYF.

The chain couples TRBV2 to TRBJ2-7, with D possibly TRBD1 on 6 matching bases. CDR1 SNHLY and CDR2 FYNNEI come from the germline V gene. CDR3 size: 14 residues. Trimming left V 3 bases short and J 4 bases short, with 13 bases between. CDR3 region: CASSDIRTDYEQYF. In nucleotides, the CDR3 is TGTGCCAGCAGTGATATCCGGACAGATTACGAGCAGTACTTC. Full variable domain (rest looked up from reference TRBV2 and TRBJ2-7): EPEVTQTPSHQVTQMGQEVILRCVPISNHLYFYWYRQILGQKVEFLVSFYNNEISEKSEIFDDQFSVERPDGSNFTLKIRSTKLEDSAMYFCASSDIRTDYEQYFGPGTRLTVT.

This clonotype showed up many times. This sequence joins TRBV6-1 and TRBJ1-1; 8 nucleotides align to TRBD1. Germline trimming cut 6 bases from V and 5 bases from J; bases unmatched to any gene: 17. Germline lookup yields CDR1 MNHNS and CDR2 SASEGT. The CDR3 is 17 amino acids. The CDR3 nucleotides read TGTGCCAGCAGCGAGCGGTTCAGGGGGCGCTGGATGACTGAAGCTTTCTTT. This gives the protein CASSERFRGRWMTEAFF.

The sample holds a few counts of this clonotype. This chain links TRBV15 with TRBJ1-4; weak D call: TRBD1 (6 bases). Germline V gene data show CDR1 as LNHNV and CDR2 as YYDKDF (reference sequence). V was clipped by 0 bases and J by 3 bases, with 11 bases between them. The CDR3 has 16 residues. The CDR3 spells CATSRDQGRPNEKLFF. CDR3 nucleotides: TGTGCCACCAGCAGAGATCAGGGGAGGCCTAATGAAAAACTGTTTTTT.

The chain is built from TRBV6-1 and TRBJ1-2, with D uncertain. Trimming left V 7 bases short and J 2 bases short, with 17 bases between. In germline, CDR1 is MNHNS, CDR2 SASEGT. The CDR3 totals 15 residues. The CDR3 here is CASTDGGRSNYGYTF. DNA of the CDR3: TGTGCCAGCACCGACGGAGGAAGATCGAACTATGGCTACACCTTC.

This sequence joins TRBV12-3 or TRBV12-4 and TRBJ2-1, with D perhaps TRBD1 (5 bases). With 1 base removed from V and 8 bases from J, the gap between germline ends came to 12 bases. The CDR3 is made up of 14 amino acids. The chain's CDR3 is CASSLGSLRDEQFF. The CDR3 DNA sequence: TGTGCCAGCAGTTTAGGTTCCCTCAGGGATGAGCAGTTCTTC.

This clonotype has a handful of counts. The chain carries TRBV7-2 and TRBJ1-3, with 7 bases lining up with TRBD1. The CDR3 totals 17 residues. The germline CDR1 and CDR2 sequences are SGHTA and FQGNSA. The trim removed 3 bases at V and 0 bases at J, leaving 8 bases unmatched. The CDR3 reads CASSLGQLKSSGNTIYF. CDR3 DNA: TGTGCCAGCAGCTTGGGACAGCTAAAAAGCTCTGGAAACACCATATATTTT.

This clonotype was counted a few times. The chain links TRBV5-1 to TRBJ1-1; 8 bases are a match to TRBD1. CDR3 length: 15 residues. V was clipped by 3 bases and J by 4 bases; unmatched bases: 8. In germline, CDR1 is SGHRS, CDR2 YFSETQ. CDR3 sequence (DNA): TGCGCCAGCAGCTCCTCGACAGGGGCCCTCACTGAAGCTTTCTTT. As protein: CASSSSTGALTEAFF.

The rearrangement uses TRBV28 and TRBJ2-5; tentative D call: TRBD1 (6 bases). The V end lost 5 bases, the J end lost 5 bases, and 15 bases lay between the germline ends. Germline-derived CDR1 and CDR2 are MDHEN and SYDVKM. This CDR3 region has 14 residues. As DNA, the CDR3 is TGTGCCAGCAGTGTACAGGGATTGGGGGAGACCCAGTACTTC. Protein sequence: CASSVQGLGETQYF.

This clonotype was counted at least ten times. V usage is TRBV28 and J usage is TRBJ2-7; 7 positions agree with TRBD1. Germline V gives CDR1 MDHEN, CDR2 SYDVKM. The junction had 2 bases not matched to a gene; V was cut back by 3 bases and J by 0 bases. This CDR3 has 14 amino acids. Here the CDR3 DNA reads TGTGCCAGCAGTTTCGACAGGGCCTCCTACGAGCAGTACTTC. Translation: CASSFDRASYEQYF.

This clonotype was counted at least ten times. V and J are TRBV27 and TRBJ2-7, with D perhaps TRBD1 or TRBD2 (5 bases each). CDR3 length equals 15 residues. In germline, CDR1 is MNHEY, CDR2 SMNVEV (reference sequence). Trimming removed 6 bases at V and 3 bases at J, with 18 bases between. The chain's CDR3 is CASRVSRDGYYEQYF. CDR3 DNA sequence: TGTGCCAGCAGAGTCTCACGGGACGGCTACTACGAGCAGTACTTC.

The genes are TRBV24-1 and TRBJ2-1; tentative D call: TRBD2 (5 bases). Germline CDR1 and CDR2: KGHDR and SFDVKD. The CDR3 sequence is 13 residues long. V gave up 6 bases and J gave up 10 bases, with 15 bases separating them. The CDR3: CATSKLAGDEQFF. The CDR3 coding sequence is TGTGCCACCAGTAAGCTAGCAGGAGACGAGCAGTTCTTC.

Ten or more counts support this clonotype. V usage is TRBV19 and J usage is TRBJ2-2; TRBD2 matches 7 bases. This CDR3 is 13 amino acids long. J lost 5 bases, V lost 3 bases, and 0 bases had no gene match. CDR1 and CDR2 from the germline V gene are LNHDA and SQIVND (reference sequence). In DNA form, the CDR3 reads TGTGCCAGTAGTATTAGCGGGACCGGGGAGCTGTTTTTT. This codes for CASSISGTGELFF.

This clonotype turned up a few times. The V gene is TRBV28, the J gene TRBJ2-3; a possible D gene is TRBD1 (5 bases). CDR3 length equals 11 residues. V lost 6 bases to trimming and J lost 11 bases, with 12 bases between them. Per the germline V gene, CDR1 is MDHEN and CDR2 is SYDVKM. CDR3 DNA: TGTGCCAGCAGCGTGGGGCCTTGGCAGTATTTT. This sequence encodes CASSVGPWQYF.

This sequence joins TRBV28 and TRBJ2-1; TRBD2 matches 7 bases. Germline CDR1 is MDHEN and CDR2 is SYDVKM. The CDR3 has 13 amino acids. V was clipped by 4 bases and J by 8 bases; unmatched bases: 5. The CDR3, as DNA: TGTGCCAGCAGTTCATGGACTAGGGATGAGCAGTTCTTC. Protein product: CASSSWTRDEQFF.

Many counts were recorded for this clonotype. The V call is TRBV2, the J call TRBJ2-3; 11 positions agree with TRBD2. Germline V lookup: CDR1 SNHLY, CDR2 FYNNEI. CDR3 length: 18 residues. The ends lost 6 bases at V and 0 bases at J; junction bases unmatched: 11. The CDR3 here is CASRSGTSGSSSTDTQYF. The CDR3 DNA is TGTGCCAGCAGGTCCGGGACTAGCGGAAGTTCTAGCACAGATACGCAGTATTTT.

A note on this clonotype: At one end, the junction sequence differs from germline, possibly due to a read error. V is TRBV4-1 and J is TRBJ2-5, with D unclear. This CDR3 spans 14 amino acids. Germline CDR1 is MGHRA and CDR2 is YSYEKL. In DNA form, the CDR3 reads TGCGCCAGCAGCCAAGTGGCGGACCAGGAGACCCAGTACTTC. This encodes CASSQVADQETQYF.

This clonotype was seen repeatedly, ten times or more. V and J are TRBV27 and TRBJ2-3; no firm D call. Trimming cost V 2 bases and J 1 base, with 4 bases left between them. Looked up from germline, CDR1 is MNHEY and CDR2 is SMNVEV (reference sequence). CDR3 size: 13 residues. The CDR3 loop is CASSLIGTDTQYF. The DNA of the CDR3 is TGTGCCAGCAGTTTAATAGGCACAGATACGCAGTATTTT.

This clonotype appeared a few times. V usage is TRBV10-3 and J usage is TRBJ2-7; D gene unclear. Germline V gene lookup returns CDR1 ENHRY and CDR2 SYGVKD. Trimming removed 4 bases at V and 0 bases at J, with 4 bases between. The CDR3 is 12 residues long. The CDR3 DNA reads TGTGCCATCAGTGGCTCCTCCTACGAGCAGTACTTC. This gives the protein CAISGSSYEQYF.

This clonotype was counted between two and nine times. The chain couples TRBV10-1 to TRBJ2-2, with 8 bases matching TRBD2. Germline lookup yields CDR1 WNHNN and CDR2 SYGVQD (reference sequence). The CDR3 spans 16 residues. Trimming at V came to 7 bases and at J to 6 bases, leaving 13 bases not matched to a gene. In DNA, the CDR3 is TGCGCCAGCATAGAACGTGCGGGAGGCGAGTCCGGGGAGCTGTTTTTT. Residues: CASIERAGGESGELFF.

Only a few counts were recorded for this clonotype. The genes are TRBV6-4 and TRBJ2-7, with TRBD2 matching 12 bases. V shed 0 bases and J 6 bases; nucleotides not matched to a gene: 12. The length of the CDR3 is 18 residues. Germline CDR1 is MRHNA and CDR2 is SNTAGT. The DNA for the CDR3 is TGTGCCAGCAGTGACTCGCTAGCGGGAGGGCCTGTAACCCGCGAGCAGTACTTC. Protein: CASSDSLAGGPVTREQYF.

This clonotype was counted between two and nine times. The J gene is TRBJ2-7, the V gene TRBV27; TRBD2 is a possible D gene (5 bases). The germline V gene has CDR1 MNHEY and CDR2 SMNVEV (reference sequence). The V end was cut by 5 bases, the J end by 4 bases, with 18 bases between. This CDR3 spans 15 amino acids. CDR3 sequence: CASSLREGGEYEQYF. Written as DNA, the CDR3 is TGTGCCAGCAGTCTTCGTGAGGGTGGGGAATACGAGCAGTACTTC.

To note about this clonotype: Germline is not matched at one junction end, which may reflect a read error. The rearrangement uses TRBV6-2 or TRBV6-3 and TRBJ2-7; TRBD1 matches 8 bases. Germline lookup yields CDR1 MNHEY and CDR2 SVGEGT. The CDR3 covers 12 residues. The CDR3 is CASRAGQAHVDF. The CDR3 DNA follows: TGTGCCAGCAGGGCGGGACAGGCACACGTGGACTTC.